This TCR beta chain appears in the sequencing data of a study of blood T cells in healthy people across ages. Points from the study as a whole: Compared with aged donors, long-lived donors showed fewer expanded clones, suggesting selection. When one million T cells were used, diversity estimates were thought to be underestimates.

A second PCR of roughly 7 to 11 cycles used a sample-barcoded 5' primer and a J-beta primer mix. TCRdb analysed the 5' RACE reads with MiXCR anew, one entry per CDR3 protein. The sample shows under 750,000 distinct CDR3 sequences, under 55% of them seen only once. On this clonotype itself: What it recognizes is unknown.

Every sample gave at least 5 micrograms of total RNA when it was extracted. Between the trimmed V and J ends, which lost 6 bases and 1 base, there was a span of 15 bases. The CDR3 sequence is 14 residues long. From germline, CDR1 is DFQATT and CDR2 SNEGSKA (reference sequence). The chain joins TRBV20-1 to TRBJ1-1; perhaps TRBD1 as D (6 bases). The sequenced sample consisted of blood. This clonotype was obtained from an older man in good health. CDR3 amino acids: CSAQGGAWNTEAFF. The CDR3 bases are TGCAGTGCACAAGGGGGGGCCTGGAACACTGAAGCTTTCTTT.